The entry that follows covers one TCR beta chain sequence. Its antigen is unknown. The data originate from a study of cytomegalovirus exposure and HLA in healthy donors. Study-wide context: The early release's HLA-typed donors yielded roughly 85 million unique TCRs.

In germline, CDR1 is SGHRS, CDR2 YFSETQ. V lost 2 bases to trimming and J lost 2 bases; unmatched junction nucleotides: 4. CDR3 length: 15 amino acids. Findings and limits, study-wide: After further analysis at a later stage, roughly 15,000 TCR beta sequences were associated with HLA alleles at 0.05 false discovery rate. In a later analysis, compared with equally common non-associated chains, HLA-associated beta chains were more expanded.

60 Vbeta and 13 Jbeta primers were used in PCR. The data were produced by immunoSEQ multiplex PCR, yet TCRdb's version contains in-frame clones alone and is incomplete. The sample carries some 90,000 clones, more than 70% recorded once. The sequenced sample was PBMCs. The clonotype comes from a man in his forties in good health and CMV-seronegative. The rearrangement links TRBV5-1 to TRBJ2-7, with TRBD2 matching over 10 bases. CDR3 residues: CASSFSGGPTYEQYF. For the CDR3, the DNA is TGCGCCAGCAGCTTTAGCGGGGGGCCCACCTACGAGCAGTACTTC.